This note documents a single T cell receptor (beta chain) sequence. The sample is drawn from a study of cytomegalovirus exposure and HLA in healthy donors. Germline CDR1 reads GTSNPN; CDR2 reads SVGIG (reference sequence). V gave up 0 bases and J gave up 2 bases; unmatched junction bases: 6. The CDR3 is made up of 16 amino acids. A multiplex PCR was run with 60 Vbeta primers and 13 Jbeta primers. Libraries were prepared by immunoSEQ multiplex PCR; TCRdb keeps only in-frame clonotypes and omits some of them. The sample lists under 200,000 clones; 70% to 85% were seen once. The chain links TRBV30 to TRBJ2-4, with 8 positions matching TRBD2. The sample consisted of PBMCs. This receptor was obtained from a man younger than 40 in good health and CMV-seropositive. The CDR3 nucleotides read TGTGCCTGGAGTGTAAGCGGGGGCTCCCCCAAAAACATTCAGTACTTC. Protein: CAWSVSGGSPKNIQYF.